The entry that follows covers one TCR beta chain sequence. The target of this receptor is not known. Base qualities were left out, and no much larger clone turns up one base away. This entry is derived from a study of T cell responses to AZD1222 COVID-19 vaccine (dated by TCRdb to the early 2020s). For context, the study as a whole: AZD1222 recipients whose second dose came at about 4 weeks and those whose second dose came at about 12 weeks were combined into one group, since spike-specific TCR depth and breadth did not differ between the two schedules. A total of under 250 trial participants underwent TCR sequencing, of whom approximately 200 had received two doses of AZD1222 and about 25 had received two doses of the MenACWY control vaccine. Trial participants were enrolled by age into subgroups of 18-55, 56-69 and 70-plus years, and roughly 150, 30 and 60 TCR-sequenced participants, respectively, were included in these subgroups. Findings and caveats that apply to the study as a whole: Participants were mostly white British, with more females than males. The authors suggested clonal diversity may have been underestimated. Conclusions about previously exposed vaccinees are limited, since just six AZD1222 recipients were seropositive for SARS-CoV-2 at baseline. The 56-69-year group was small, and its depth increase did not reach significance, likely because of low power. After two AZD1222 doses, spike-specific TCR breadth and depth were significantly higher than at day 0 and than in MenACWY recipients. The vaccine-associated CD4 TCRs covered the entire spike protein, and the dominant responses fell in regions 160-218 and 743-854. Because no samples from the day 14 peak response were available, repertoires could be characterized only after the peak T cell response. Nearly half of unique spike-specific TCRs reportedly recognized epitopes outside regions mutated in the B.1.351 and B.1.1.7 variants.

As encoded in the germline V gene (reference sequence), CDR1 is SGHKS while CDR2 is YYEKEE. The junction shows trimming of 7 bases on V and 3 bases on J, plus 11 bases between the germline ends. The CDR3 runs 13 residues from the cysteine to the phenylalanine. Just CDR3 DNA is preserved here, 39 bases in frame from base 1. The CDR3 regions of human TCRbeta chains were analyzed by immunosequencing. The study's processing was this. Repertoire TCRs were checked for matches against a reference library of SARS-CoV-2-specific TCRs that had been generated using the MIRA antigen-specificity platform. Breadth was defined as the fraction of unique TCRs that were SARS-CoV-2-associated, and depth was defined as the fraction of total T cells that were SARS-CoV-2-associated. Each spike-specific TCR was assigned to its reactive spike region and to a CD4 or CD8 class using the MIRA data. Log10-transformed breadth and depth values were compared by one-way ANOVA with Sidak's multiple comparisons tests. Held by TCRdb, this immuneACCESS table contains in-frame sequences only and omits some clones. Under half of the omission traces to an unresolved V gene where checked; the cause of the rest is unknown. That table furnishes V, J and clone size, whereas the DNA furnished D and trimming. The sample table holds 75,000 to 100,000 clones, of which 70% to 90% were seen once. Clones ranked in the top ten supply roughly 2.7% of the sample.

The time point label of this sample denotes: baseline before first vaccination. Vaccinee samples were obtained from the UK trials COV001 and COV002, which included a single-blind randomized controlled phase 2/3 trial of AZD1222 (ChAdOx1 nCoV-19) in healthy adults. Trial participant PBMC samples were collected at day 0 and day 28 after the second dose for TCRbeta chain sequencing. The sample in question was peripheral blood, obtained on day 0 of AZD1222 vaccination. The chain couples TRBV5-5 to TRBJ1-5; no D gene is confidently identified. The TCR comes from an adult in good health. The CDR3 protein: CASSRDFNQPQHF. The bases read TGTGCCAGCTCCCGGGATTTCAATCAGCCCCAGCATTTT.